Listed here are 10 T cell receptor beta chains from one sample, sequenced in a study of molecular identifiers for immune sequencing clone quantification (dated by TCRdb to the late 2010s). The receptor library was made with PCR. The sequencer listed for this sample is Illumina HiSeq 4000. Using fastp trimming at Q25 and MiXCR clonotype assembly, TCRdb reanalyzed the public sequencing data and kept in-frame beta chains. Each entry merges the rows of one CDR3 protein and shows their most common DNA and genes. The sample table records under 600,000 distinct CDR3 sequences; roughly 23% of these occur just once. The biggest ten clones account for around 0.84% of the sample. Specimen: naive CD8+ T cells from blood, with Jurkat cell RNA spiked in. What the cell subset or site label conveys for this sample: FACS-sorted CD8+CD4-CCR7+CD45RA+ naive T cells. Every receptor here comes from a human donor in good health. Some libraries in this study had Jurkat cell RNA spiked in.

On this clonotype itself: A much larger clone is a single base away; this may be a read error. The V and J genes are TRBV7-8 and TRBJ2-3; tentative D call: TRBD2 (6 bases). V dropped 4 bases and J dropped 3 bases, with 11 bases sitting between them. This CDR3 is built from 14 residues. Germline CDR1 SGHVS, CDR2 FQNEAQ. DNA of the CDR3: TGTGCCAGCAGCTGGGAGGCAGGAACAGATACGCAGTATTTT. Its translation: CASSWEAGTDTQYF.

The chain links TRBV12-3 or TRBV12-4 to TRBJ1-1; D gene unclear. Trimming shortened V by 2 bases and J by 7 bases, and 8 bases separated the two germline ends. The CDR3 runs 12 residues. DNA for the CDR3: TGTGCCAGCAGTTTAATGGTTGGTGAAGCTTTCTTT. The encoded protein is CASSLMVGEAFF.

This clonotype has at least ten counts. This chain links TRBV24-1 with TRBJ2-3; D is unresolved. Germline assignment: CDR1 KGHDR and CDR2 SFDVKD. The V end lost 4 bases, the J end lost 2 bases, and 6 bases lay between the germline ends. The CDR3 has 13 residues. The CDR3: CATSDRTTDTQYF. CDR3 DNA sequence: TGTGCCACCAGTGACCGTACCACAGATACGCAGTATTTT.

This clonotype was recorded a few times. This chain uses TRBV12-3 or TRBV12-4 with TRBJ2-1; maybe TRBD1 (6 bases). Trimming left V 6 bases short and J 12 bases short, with 15 bases between. CDR3 length equals 12 residues. The CDR3: CASSPGGQRQFF. In DNA, the CDR3 is TGTGCCAGCAGCCCGGGCGGACAGAGGCAGTTCTTC.

As regards this clonotype: Its ends do not fully match the called genes, so a read error is possible. The CDR3 protein is CASGQDGPNTEAFF. CDR3 nucleotides: TGCGCCAGCGGCCAAGATGGACCGAACACTGAAGCTTTCTTT. The J gene is TRBJ1-1, the V gene TRBV4-3; D is unresolved. The CDR3 has 14 residues. The germline CDR1 and CDR2 sequences are LGHNA and YSLEER.

Note on this clonotype: The junction differs from germline at one of its ends, possibly a read error. The gene calls are TRBV12-3 or TRBV12-4 and TRBJ1-2; no clear D. The CDR3 covers 14 residues. DNA of the CDR3: TGTACCAGCAGTTTAGGGCCCGCAGAGGCTGGCTACACCTTC. This translates into CTSSLGPAEAGYTF.

Ten or more counts support this clonotype. The chain is built from TRBV5-1 and TRBJ2-7, with 7 bases that match TRBD1. Germline values: CDR1 SGHRS, CDR2 YFSETQ. This CDR3 has 15 residues. J lost 6 bases, V lost 3 bases, and 12 bases had no gene match. The CDR3 nucleotides are TGCGCCAGCAGCTCGATGACAGGGCCCGTTTCCGAGCAGTACTTC. The encoded protein is CASSSMTGPVSEQYF.

J is TRBJ1-6 and V is TRBV7-9; 8 bases map to TRBD1. Looked up from germline, CDR1 is SEHNR and CDR2 is FQNEAQ (reference sequence). The CDR3 has 15 residues. The trim removed 4 bases at V and 7 bases at J, leaving 6 bases unmatched. The CDR3 protein is CASSSAQGVNSPLHF. In DNA, the CDR3 is TGTGCCAGCAGCTCAGCACAGGGGGTAAATTCACCCCTCCACTTT.

V usage is TRBV6-6 and J usage is TRBJ2-1, with 8 bases matching TRBD1. Looked up from germline, CDR1 is MNHNY and CDR2 is SVGAGI (reference sequence). The CDR3 contains 17 residues. Trimming cost V 1 base and J 2 bases; bases outside gene matches: 7. CDR3 region: CASSYWPKDRAYNEQFF. The CDR3 nucleotides are TGTGCCAGCAGTTACTGGCCAAAGGACAGGGCCTACAATGAGCAGTTCTTC.

Details on this clonotype: With a much larger clone just one base away, this may be a read error. Without the conserved terminal phenylalanine or tryptophan, this CDR3 likely stems from a read error. The chain employs TRBV27 and TRBJ2-5, with 10 bases lining up with TRBD2. The CDR3 runs 15 residues. Germline V gives CDR1 MNHEY, CDR2 SMNVEV (reference sequence). V was pared by 3 bases and J by 5 bases, with 6 bases of the junction left unmatched. The CDR3 loop reads CASSFGTSVLETQYS. The DNA of the CDR3 is TGTGCCAGCAGTTTTGGGACTAGCGTTTTGGAGACCCAGTACTCC.